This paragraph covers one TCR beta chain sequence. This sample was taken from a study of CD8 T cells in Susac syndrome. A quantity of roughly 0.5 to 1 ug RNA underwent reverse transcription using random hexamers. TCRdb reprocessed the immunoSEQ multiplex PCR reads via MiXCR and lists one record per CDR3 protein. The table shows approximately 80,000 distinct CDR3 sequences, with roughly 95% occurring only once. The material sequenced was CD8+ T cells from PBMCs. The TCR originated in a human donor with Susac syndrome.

The chain's CDR3 is CASRHPGTGDSYEQYF. In DNA form, the CDR3 reads TGTGCCAGCAGGCACCCCGGGACAGGGGACTCCTACGAGCAGTACTTC. The chain links TRBV6-2 or TRBV6-3 to TRBJ2-7, with 10 nucleotides matching TRBD1. Per germline, CDR1 MNHEY and CDR2 SVGEGT. The CDR3 spans 16 residues. V lost 6 bases, J lost 0 bases, and 8 bases stayed unmatched.